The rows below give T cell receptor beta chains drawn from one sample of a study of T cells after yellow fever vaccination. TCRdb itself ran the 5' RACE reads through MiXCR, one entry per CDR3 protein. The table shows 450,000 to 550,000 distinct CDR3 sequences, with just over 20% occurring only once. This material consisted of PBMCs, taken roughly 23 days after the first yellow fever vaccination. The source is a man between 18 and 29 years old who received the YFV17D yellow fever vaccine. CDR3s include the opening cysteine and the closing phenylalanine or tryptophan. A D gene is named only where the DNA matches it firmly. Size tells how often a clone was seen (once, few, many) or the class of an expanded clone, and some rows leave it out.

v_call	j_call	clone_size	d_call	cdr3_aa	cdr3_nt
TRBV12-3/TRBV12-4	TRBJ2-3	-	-	CASRFGGSTDTQYF	TGTGCCAGCAGATTCGGGGGATCCACAGATACGCAGTATTTT
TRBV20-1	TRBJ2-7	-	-	CSASPPGDVSYEQYF	TGCAGTGCTAGTCCTCCGGGGGACGTCTCCTACGAGCAGTACTTC
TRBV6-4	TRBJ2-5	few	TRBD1	CASSVLNRRDRVRETQYF	TGTGCCAGCAGTGTACTAAACCGCCGGGACAGGGTTCGGGAGACCCAGTACTTC
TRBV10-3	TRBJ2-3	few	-	CAIRPGLNTDTQYF	TGTGCCATCAGGCCGGGACTCAACACAGATACGCAGTATTTT
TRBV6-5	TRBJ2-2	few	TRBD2	CASSQPATSGGVGELFF	TGTGCCAGCAGTCAGCCGGCGACTAGCGGGGGGGTAGGGGAGCTGTTTTTT
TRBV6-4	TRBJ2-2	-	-	CASSEDTRYTGELFF	TGTGCCAGCAGTGAGGATACCCGTTACACCGGGGAGCTGTTTTTT
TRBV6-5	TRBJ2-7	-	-	CATRLDSYEQYF	TGTGCCACCCGTCTGGACTCCTACGAGCAGTACTTC
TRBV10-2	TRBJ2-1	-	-	CASRVRDHSNEQFF	TGCGCCAGCAGGGTCCGGGACCACTCCAATGAGCAGTTCTTC
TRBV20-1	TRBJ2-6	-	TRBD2	CSAPFMVAGGLTSSGANVLTF	TGCAGTGCCCCCTTTATGGTAGCGGGGGGCCTGACCAGCTCTGGGGCCAACGTCCTGACTTTC
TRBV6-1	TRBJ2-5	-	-	CASRRFGQLFKETQYF	TGTGCCAGCAGGCGATTCGGACAGCTATTCAAAGAGACCCAGTACTTC